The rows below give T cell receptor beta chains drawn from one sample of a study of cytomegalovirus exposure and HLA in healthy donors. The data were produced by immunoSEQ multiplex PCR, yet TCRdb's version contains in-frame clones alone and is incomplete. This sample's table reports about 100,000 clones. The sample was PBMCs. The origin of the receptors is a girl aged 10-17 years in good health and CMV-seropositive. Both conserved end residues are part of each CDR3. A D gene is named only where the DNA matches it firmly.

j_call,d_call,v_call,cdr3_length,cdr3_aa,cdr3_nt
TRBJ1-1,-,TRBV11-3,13,CASSLSVNTEAFF,TGTGCCAGCAGCTTGTCGGTGAACACTGAAGCTTTCTTT
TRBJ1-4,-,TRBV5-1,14,CASSPTVSNEKLFF,TGCGCCAGCAGCCCGACAGTGAGTAATGAAAAACTGTTTTTT
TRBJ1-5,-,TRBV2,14,CASQTGEGNQPQHF,TGTGCCAGCCAAACAGGTGAGGGCAATCAGCCCCAGCATTTT
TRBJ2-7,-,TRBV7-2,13,CASSLARAYEQYF,TGTGCCAGCAGCTTAGCGCGCGCATACGAGCAGTACTTC
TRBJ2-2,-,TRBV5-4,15,CASSPTDTNTGELFF,TGTGCCAGCAGCCCAACGGACACGAACACCGGGGAGCTGTTTTTT
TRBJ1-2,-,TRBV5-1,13,CASSLGTGDGYTF,TGCGCCAGCAGCTTGGGGACGGGGGACGGCTACACCTTC
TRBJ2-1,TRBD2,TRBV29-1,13,CSVATSGYDEQFF,TGCAGCGTTGCGACTAGCGGGTACGATGAGCAGTTCTTC
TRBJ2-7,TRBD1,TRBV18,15,CASSPRDRVTYEQYF,TGTGCCAGCTCACCCCGGGACAGGGTAACCTACGAGCAGTACTTC
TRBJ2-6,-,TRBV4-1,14,CASSQDMGANVLTF,TGCGCCAGCAGCCAAGATATGGGGGCCAACGTCCTGACTTTC
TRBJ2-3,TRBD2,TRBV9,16,CASSASRGGVTDTQYF,TGTGCCAGCAGCGCGTCTCGCGGGGGGGTGACAGATACGCAGTATTTT
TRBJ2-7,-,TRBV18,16,CASSRKSTGSSYEQYF,TGTGCCAGCTCACGTAAATCAACAGGGAGCTCCTACGAGCAGTACTTC
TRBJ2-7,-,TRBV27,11,CASRLRGEQYF,TGTGCCAGCAGACTTAGGGGCGAGCAGTACTTC
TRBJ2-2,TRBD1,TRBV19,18,CASSIWDRGPLSAGELFF,TGTGCCAGTAGTATTTGGGACAGGGGGCCTTTATCTGCCGGGGAGCTGTTTTTT
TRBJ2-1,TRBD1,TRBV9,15,CASSVAGQGAREQFF,TGTGCCAGCAGCGTAGCGGGACAGGGGGCGCGGGAGCAGTTCTTC
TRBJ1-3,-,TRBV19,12,CATGGTGNTIYF,TGTGCCACGGGGGGTACTGGAAACACCATATATTTT